A selection of T cell receptor beta chains follows, all from one sample in a study of T cell clonotyping in hematopoietic cell transplantation. Profiled with immunoSEQ multiplex PCR; TCRdb holds only in-frame clones, not every one. The table records tens of thousands of clones, around 95% of them present only once. The sequenced material came from peripheral blood mononuclear cells. These receptors were taken from a woman in her fifties or sixties in good health. Some clones in this sample may be carry-over from other donors' samples. The CDR3 runs from the conserved cysteine through the conserved F or W. The D gene is left open where the match is weak. Clone size is not always given. Where it is, it says once, few, many or a class for expanded clones.

J gene: TRBJ2-3; V gene: TRBV4-2; D gene: -; clone size: -; CDR3 protein: CASSQDYTQYF; CDR3 DNA: TGTGCCAGCAGCCAAGACTATACGCAGTATTTT
J gene: TRBJ2-2; V gene: TRBV2; D gene: -; clone size: -; CDR3 protein: CASSEGFVGELFF; CDR3 DNA: TGTGCCAGCAGTGAAGGGTTTGTCGGGGAGCTGTTTTTT
J gene: TRBJ2-1; V gene: TRBV2; D gene: TRBD2; clone size: -; CDR3 protein: CASSEIGLAGGGRQFF; CDR3 DNA: TGTGCCAGCAGTGAAATAGGGCTAGCGGGGGGGGGCCGGCAGTTCTTC
J gene: TRBJ1-1; V gene: TRBV12-2; D gene: -; clone size: -; CDR3 protein: CASRSRHSTEAFF; CDR3 DNA: TGTGCAAGTCGCAGCAGGCACTCCACTGAAGCTTTCTTT
J gene: TRBJ1-6; V gene: TRBV21-1; D gene: -; clone size: -; CDR3 protein: CASTTSEWWDRDSPLHF; CDR3 DNA: TGTGCCAGCACCACCTCCGAGTGGTGGGACAGGGACTCACCCCTCCACTTT
J gene: TRBJ1-3; V gene: TRBV25-1; D gene: -; clone size: -; CDR3 protein: CASRADRRNGNTIYF; CDR3 DNA: TGTGCCAGCAGGGCAGACAGGAGGAATGGAAACACCATATATTTT
J gene: TRBJ2-6; V gene: TRBV25-1; D gene: -; clone size: -; CDR3 protein: CASSEFGVNVLTF; CDR3 DNA: TGTGCCAGTAGTGAATTTGGGGTCAACGTCCTGACTTTC
J gene: TRBJ2-3; V gene: TRBV28; D gene: -; clone size: -; CDR3 protein: CASTPGGQSTDTQYF; CDR3 DNA: TGTGCCAGCACCCCTGGGGGGCAGAGCACAGATACGCAGTATTTT
J gene: TRBJ2-5; V gene: TRBV5-6; D gene: TRBD1; clone size: few; CDR3 protein: CASSPRGTEQETQYF; CDR3 DNA: TGTGCCAGCAGCCCGAGGGGGACAGAGCAAGAGACCCAGTACTTC
J gene: TRBJ1-1; V gene: TRBV28; D gene: -; clone size: -; CDR3 protein: CATAMPRLDSREAFF; CDR3 DNA: TGTGCCACCGCGATGCCCCGACTAGACAGCAGAGAAGCTTTCTTT
J gene: TRBJ1-5; V gene: TRBV18; D gene: -; clone size: -; CDR3 protein: CASSPAGNQPQHF; CDR3 DNA: TGTGCCAGCTCACCGGCAGGCAATCAGCCCCAGCATTTT
J gene: TRBJ2-3; V gene: TRBV2; D gene: TRBD1; clone size: -; CDR3 protein: CASSGRDRDTDTQYF; CDR3 DNA: TGTGCCAGCAGTGGCCGGGACAGGGACACAGATACGCAGTATTTT
J gene: TRBJ1-2; V gene: TRBV29-1; D gene: -; clone size: -; CDR3 protein: CSVAGTGNYGYTF; CDR3 DNA: TGCAGCGTAGCCGGGACTGGGAACTATGGCTACACCTTC
J gene: TRBJ1-1; V gene: TRBV6-1; D gene: TRBD1; clone size: -; CDR3 protein: CASSDEGTGKAFF; CDR3 DNA: TGTGCCAGCAGTGACGAAGGGACAGGGAAAGCTTTCTTT
J gene: TRBJ1-5; V gene: TRBV7-2; D gene: -; clone size: -; CDR3 protein: CASSLARGISNQPQHF; CDR3 DNA: TGTGCCAGCAGCTTAGCCAGGGGCATTAGCAATCAGCCCCAGCATTTT
J gene: TRBJ2-1; V gene: TRBV7-3; D gene: TRBD1; clone size: -; CDR3 protein: CASSWGPAGGRNEQFF; CDR3 DNA: TGTGCCAGCAGCTGGGGGCCGGCAGGGGGACGAAATGAGCAGTTCTTC
J gene: TRBJ1-5; V gene: TRBV4-1; D gene: -; clone size: once; CDR3 protein: CASSQEGMSNQPQHF; CDR3 DNA: TGCGCCAGCAGCCAGGAAGGAATGAGCAATCAGCCCCAGCATTTT
J gene: TRBJ2-5; V gene: TRBV19; D gene: TRBD1; clone size: -; CDR3 protein: CASKGQGSQETQYF; CDR3 DNA: TGTGCCAGTAAAGGACAGGGGTCACAAGAGACCCAGTACTTC
J gene: TRBJ2-5; V gene: TRBV19; D gene: -; clone size: -; CDR3 protein: CASNSATGQETQYF; CDR3 DNA: TGTGCCAGTAATTCCGCTACAGGTCAAGAGACCCAGTACTTC
J gene: TRBJ2-1; V gene: TRBV5-1; D gene: TRBD1; clone size: -; CDR3 protein: CASSLQGESSYNEQFF; CDR3 DNA: TGCGCCAGCAGCTTACAGGGGGAAAGCTCCTACAATGAGCAGTTCTTC
J gene: TRBJ2-7; V gene: TRBV6-1; D gene: -; clone size: -; CDR3 protein: CASSETVSEQYF; CDR3 DNA: TGTGCCAGCAGTGAGACAGTGTCCGAGCAGTACTTC
J gene: TRBJ2-1; V gene: TRBV29-1; D gene: -; clone size: -; CDR3 protein: CSVKRDGTYNEQFF; CDR3 DNA: TGCAGCGTCAAGAGGGACGGCACCTACAATGAGCAGTTCTTC
J gene: TRBJ1-1; V gene: TRBV4-1; D gene: -; clone size: once; CDR3 protein: CASSQTQGYGEAFF; CDR3 DNA: TGCGCCAGCAGCCAGACACAGGGTTATGGTGAAGCTTTCTTT
J gene: TRBJ2-5; V gene: TRBV7-9; D gene: TRBD1; clone size: -; CDR3 protein: CASSFDRVDQETQYF; CDR3 DNA: TGTGCCAGCAGCTTCGACAGGGTAGACCAAGAGACCCAGTACTTC
J gene: TRBJ2-3; V gene: TRBV9; D gene: -; clone size: -; CDR3 protein: CASSGGAADTQYF; CDR3 DNA: TGTGCCAGCAGCGGGGGGGCCGCAGATACGCAGTATTTT
J gene: TRBJ2-7; V gene: TRBV29-1; D gene: TRBD1; clone size: -; CDR3 protein: CSVATGLSYEQYF; CDR3 DNA: TGCAGCGTAGCGACAGGGCTCTCCTACGAGCAGTACTTC
J gene: TRBJ1-1; V gene: TRBV9; D gene: -; clone size: once; CDR3 protein: CASSAMVSGTEAFF; CDR3 DNA: TGTGCCAGCAGCGCGATGGTGTCAGGCACTGAAGCTTTCTTT
J gene: TRBJ2-1; V gene: TRBV5-1; D gene: TRBD2; clone size: -; CDR3 protein: CASSPTSGGASGHEQFF; CDR3 DNA: TGCGCCAGCAGCCCTACTAGCGGGGGGGCCTCTGGCCATGAGCAGTTCTTC
J gene: TRBJ2-7; V gene: TRBV6-1; D gene: -; clone size: once; CDR3 protein: CASSTRASYEQYF; CDR3 DNA: TGTGCCAGCAGTACCCGGGCCAGCTACGAGCAGTACTTC
J gene: TRBJ1-2; V gene: TRBV7-3; D gene: -; clone size: -; CDR3 protein: CASSPDQGPNYGYTF; CDR3 DNA: TGTGCCAGCAGCCCCGACCAGGGGCCTAACTATGGCTACACCTTC
J gene: TRBJ1-5; V gene: TRBV7-9; D gene: -; clone size: -; CDR3 protein: CASSLNFQPQHF; CDR3 DNA: TGTGCCAGCAGCTTAAATTTTCAGCCCCAGCATTTT
J gene: TRBJ1-3; V gene: TRBV7-9; D gene: -; clone size: -; CDR3 protein: CASSLVGRTSGNTIYF; CDR3 DNA: TGTGCCAGCAGCTTAGTCGGCAGGACCTCTGGAAACACCATATATTTT
J gene: TRBJ1-2; V gene: TRBV4-3; D gene: -; clone size: -; CDR3 protein: CASSQGLGGVASNYGYTF; CDR3 DNA: TGCGCCAGCAGCCAAGGTCTCGGCGGAGTAGCTTCTAACTATGGCTACACCTTC
J gene: TRBJ2-3; V gene: TRBV19; D gene: -; clone size: -; CDR3 protein: CASAGGPGDTQYF; CDR3 DNA: TGTGCCAGCGCAGGGGGGCCGGGGGATACGCAGTATTTT
J gene: TRBJ2-5; V gene: TRBV7-7; D gene: TRBD2; clone size: once; CDR3 protein: CASSSTTGTSPETQYF; CDR3 DNA: TGTGCCAGCAGCTCCACCACCGGGACTAGCCCCGAGACCCAGTACTTC
J gene: TRBJ1-1; V gene: TRBV2; D gene: -; clone size: -; CDR3 protein: CASSERGFDTEAFF; CDR3 DNA: TGTGCCAGCAGTGAAAGAGGGTTTGACACTGAAGCTTTCTTT
J gene: TRBJ2-7; V gene: TRBV11-1; D gene: TRBD1; clone size: -; CDR3 protein: CASSQDREHSEQYF; CDR3 DNA: TGTGCCAGCAGCCAGGACAGGGAACATTCCGAGCAGTACTTC
J gene: TRBJ2-5; V gene: TRBV5-4; D gene: -; clone size: -; CDR3 protein: CASSFIQLETQYF; CDR3 DNA: TGTGCCAGCAGCTTTATCCAGTTGGAGACCCAGTACTTC
J gene: TRBJ1-3; V gene: TRBV18; D gene: -; clone size: -; CDR3 protein: CASSPDSGNTIYF; CDR3 DNA: TGTGCCAGCTCACCTGACTCTGGAAACACCATATATTTT
J gene: TRBJ2-3; V gene: TRBV2; D gene: -; clone size: -; CDR3 protein: CASRGLGVTDTQYF; CDR3 DNA: TGTGCCAGCAGGGGGCTAGGGGTCACAGATACGCAGTATTTT
J gene: TRBJ1-1; V gene: TRBV6-5; D gene: -; clone size: once; CDR3 protein: CASYSNTEAFF; CDR3 DNA: TGTGCCAGCTACTCGAACACTGAAGCTTTCTTT
J gene: TRBJ1-1; V gene: TRBV5-4; D gene: -; clone size: once; CDR3 protein: CASGLEGAGTEAFF; CDR3 DNA: TGTGCCAGCGGCTTGGAAGGGGCTGGCACTGAAGCTTTCTTT
J gene: TRBJ1-5; V gene: TRBV7-2; D gene: -; clone size: -; CDR3 protein: CASSLARGGAQPQHF; CDR3 DNA: TGTGCCAGCAGCTTAGCGCGGGGGGGAGCTCAGCCCCAGCATTTT
J gene: TRBJ2-5; V gene: TRBV4-2; D gene: TRBD2; clone size: -; CDR3 protein: CASTFEGGGQETQYF; CDR3 DNA: TGTGCCAGCACCTTCGAGGGCGGGGGGCAAGAGACCCAGTACTTC
J gene: TRBJ1-2; V gene: TRBV19; D gene: -; clone size: -; CDR3 protein: CASIGRAAYGYTF; CDR3 DNA: TGTGCCAGTATTGGCAGGGCGGCCTATGGCTACACCTTC
J gene: TRBJ1-5; V gene: TRBV4-2; D gene: -; clone size: -; CDR3 protein: CASSQDFSGVHNQPQHF; CDR3 DNA: TGTGCCAGCAGCCAAGATTTCAGTGGAGTCCATAATCAGCCCCAGCATTTT
J gene: TRBJ1-2; V gene: TRBV2; D gene: TRBD1; clone size: -; CDR3 protein: CASRGDRAGYGYTF; CDR3 DNA: TGTGCCAGCAGGGGGGACAGGGCGGGCTATGGCTACACCTTC
J gene: TRBJ2-6; V gene: TRBV7-2; D gene: -; clone size: -; CDR3 protein: CASTLTGANVLTF; CDR3 DNA: TGTGCCAGCACCCTCACTGGGGCCAACGTCCTGACTTTC